Following are 7 T cell receptor beta chains from one sample sequenced in a study of regulatory T cells in long-lasting Graves disease. Sequencing libraries for TCR beta were prepared with iRepertoire HTBI primers and Arm-PCR of CDR3 regions. TCRdb reprocessed the multiplex PCR reads with MiXCR, giving one entry per CDR3 protein. The sample holds about 460,000 distinct CDR3 sequences, under 25% seen once. Sample time point: persistent/refractory GD, antithyroid drugs over 5 years with positive TRAb. Making the TCR library involved RNA that had been extracted from PBMCs. Sequenced here: peripheral blood mononuclear cells (PBMCs), sampled when the disease was refractory, from a patient treated with antithyroid drugs. The origin of the receptors is a female donor with Graves disease.

This clonotype has just one count. Germline is not matched at one junction end, which may reflect a read error. The J gene is TRBJ1-1, the V gene TRBV11-2; D is uncertain. This CDR3 comprises 14 residues. Germline V gene data show CDR1 as SGHAT and CDR2 as FQNNGV. CDR3 amino acids: CASSFVGGNTEASF. The CDR3 DNA is TGTGCCAGCAGCTTTGTGGGCGGGAACACTGAAGCTTCCTTT.

In its sample, this clonotype was seen many times. The gene calls are TRBV6-5 and TRBJ2-7; D gene uncertain. The CDR3 contains 15 residues. The germline V gene encodes CDR1 MNHEY and CDR2 SVGAGI. V was trimmed by 2 bases and J by 0 bases, leaving 11 bases between them. CDR3 sequence: CASSYGQTSSYEQYF. The CDR3 nucleotides are TGTGCCAGCAGTTACGGGCAGACGAGCTCCTACGAGCAGTACTTC.

With regard to this clonotype: This clone may be a read error of a much larger clone one base away. V usage is TRBV7-2 and J usage is TRBJ1-2, with 11 bases identical to TRBD1. The CDR3 has 15 residues. Germline values: CDR1 SGHTA, CDR2 FQGNSA. The CDR3 region is CARSLAQGQGGGYTF. The CDR3 nucleotides are TGTGCCAGGAGCTTAGCGCAGGGACAGGGGGGCGGCTACACCTTC.

V is TRBV30 and J is TRBJ1-1, with TRBD1 as a possible D gene (5 bases). CDR1 is GTSNPN, CDR2 SVGIG, per germline (reference sequence). This CDR3 is 11 amino acids long. The V end lost 3 bases, the J end lost 5 bases, and 7 bases lay between the germline ends. Here the CDR3 DNA reads TGTGCCTGGAGATGGGGGACTGAAGCTTTCTTT. This gives the protein CAWRWGTEAFF.

This clonotype was observed a few times. The chain couples TRBV29-1 to TRBJ2-7, with D tentatively TRBD2 (6 bases). Trimming removed 7 bases at V and 5 bases at J, with 12 bases between. CDR1 SQVTM and CDR2 ANQGSEA come from the germline V gene. This CDR3 region has 11 residues. CDR3 DNA sequence: TGCAGCGGCGGGACTTACGACGAGCAGTACTTC. The encoded protein is CSGGTYDEQYF.

The CDR3 coding sequence is TGTGCCAGCAGTTACCAAGCTCCTGGGGCCAACGTCCTGACTTTC. It specifies CASSYQAPGANVLTF. The chain recombines TRBV6-2 or TRBV6-3 with TRBJ2-6; D is uncertain. The length of the CDR3 is 15 residues. The ends were cut back, 2 bases at V and 2 bases at J, with 7 bases in the middle. Germline V gene lookup returns CDR1 MNHEY and CDR2 SVGEGT.

The chain joins TRBV10-3 to TRBJ1-1; D is perhaps TRBD1 (5 bases). Deletions cut 9 bases from V and 1 base from J, with 12 bases between. Germline CDR1 and CDR2: ENHRY and SYGVKD. The length of the CDR3 is 13 residues. In DNA form, the CDR3 reads TGTGCCATTCGAATGGGGCAGAACACTGAAGCTTTCTTT. Translation gives CAIRMGQNTEAFF.